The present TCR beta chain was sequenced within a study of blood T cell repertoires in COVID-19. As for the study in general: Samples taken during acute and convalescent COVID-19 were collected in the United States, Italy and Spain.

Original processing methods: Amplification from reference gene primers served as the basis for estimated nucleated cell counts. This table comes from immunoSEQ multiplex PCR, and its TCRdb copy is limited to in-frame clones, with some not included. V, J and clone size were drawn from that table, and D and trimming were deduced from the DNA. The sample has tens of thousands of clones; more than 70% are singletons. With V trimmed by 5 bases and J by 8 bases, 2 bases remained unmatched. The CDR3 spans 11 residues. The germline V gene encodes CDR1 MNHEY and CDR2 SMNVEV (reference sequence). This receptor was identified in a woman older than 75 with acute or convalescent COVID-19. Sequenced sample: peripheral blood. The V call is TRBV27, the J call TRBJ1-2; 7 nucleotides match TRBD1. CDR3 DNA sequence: TGTGCCAGCAGTCAGGGGGTAGGCTACACCTTC. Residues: CASSQGVGYTF.